Detailed here is one T cell receptor (beta chain). The CDR3 totals 16 residues. The germline gives CDR1 SGHRS, CDR2 YFSETQ. V shed 0 bases, J shed 1 base, and the junction held 6 bases outside the gene matches. This sample is drawn from a study of blood T cell repertoires in COVID-19. Study summary: Whether acute or convalescent, the COVID-19 samples came from the United States, Italy and Spain. Sources were T cells, B-cell-depleted T cells, or PBMCs; the material itself was cDNA or gDNA.

In the study's own analysis: Estimation of nucleated cell counts was performed using reference gene primer amplification. Method: immunoSEQ multiplex PCR; TCRdb's copy keeps in-frame clones and lacks some. V and J calls and clone size come straight from that table; D and trimming were deduced from the DNA. The table lists 200,000 or so clones, 84% of them singletons. This sequence originates from a woman aged 60 to 75 with acute or convalescent COVID-19. Sequencing was carried out using peripheral blood. V usage is TRBV5-1 and J usage is TRBJ1-1; 7 nucleotides align to TRBD1. CDR3 nucleotide sequence: TGCGCCAGCAGCTTGGAAACAGGGGTTGCGAACACTGAAGCTTTCTTT. It is translated as CASSLETGVANTEAFF.